These 22 T cell receptor beta chains originate from one sample sequenced in a study of chemoradiotherapy in HPV16-positive cancers. Clones were sequenced by immunoSEQ multiplex PCR, and TCRdb holds only the in-frame ones, with some missing. Here the sample spans more than 950 clones, 85% to 90% being singletons. The specimen comprised tumor tissue, sampled from a patient who underwent chemoradiotherapy. All receptors derive from a human donor with HPV-associated anogenital cancer.

The J gene is TRBJ2-7, the V gene TRBV5-1, with 8 nucleotides matching TRBD1. The J segment lost 0 bases and the V segment lost 2 bases, leaving 7 bases of the junction unmatched. This CDR3 has 16 residues. Germline-derived CDR1 and CDR2 are SGHRS and YFSETQ. CDR3 residues: CASSLPGQDISYEQYF. The CDR3 nucleotides are TGCGCCAGCAGCTTACCGGGACAGGACATCTCCTACGAGCAGTACTTC.

The gene calls are TRBV6-5 and TRBJ2-7; no firm D call. Germline-derived CDR1 and CDR2 are MNHEY and SVGAGI. CDR3 length: 15 amino acids. Trimming shortened V by 10 bases and J by 1 base, and 20 bases separated the two germline ends. CDR3 loop: CATKSRSGYSYEQYF. The CDR3 nucleotides read TGTGCCACCAAATCCCGATCTGGCTATTCCTACGAGCAGTACTTC.

The rearrangement links TRBV14 to TRBJ2-6, with D perhaps matching TRBD2 (6 bases). CDR1 and CDR2 from the germline V gene are SGHDN and FVKESK. The CDR3 extends over 18 amino acids. V was pared by 5 bases and J by 4 bases, with 21 bases between. The CDR3 nucleotides are TGTGCCAGCAGCTTACTACCGGGACTTGTAACAGGGGCCAACGTCCTGACTTTC. Amino acid sequence: CASSLLPGLVTGANVLTF.

The CDR3 DNA is TGTGCCAGCAGAACCCATAGCTACAGCAGAAAAAACATTCAGTACTTC. This gives the protein CASRTHSYSRKNIQYF. This sequence joins TRBV21-1 and TRBJ2-4. TRBV21-1 is tagged as a pseudogene. The CDR3 is made up of 16 amino acids.

The CDR3 DNA reads as TGTGCCAGCAGCTTAAGGGTTCTGGGGGGTAATTCACCCCTCCACTTT. Protein sequence: CASSLRVLGGNSPLHF. V gene TRBV11-2 combines with J gene TRBJ1-6; a possible D gene is TRBD1 (5 bases). With 2 bases removed from V and 6 bases from J, the gap between germline ends came to 14 bases. The V gene's germline CDR1 is SGHAT and CDR2 FQNNGV. The CDR3 sequence is 16 residues long.

This clone was detected only once. The V gene is TRBV9, the J gene TRBJ2-2, with TRBD1 as a possible D gene (8 bases). Germline loops: CDR1 SGDLS, CDR2 YYNGEE. The V end lost 3 bases, the J end lost 3 bases, and 21 bases lay between the germline ends. The CDR3 runs 18 residues. CDR3 in DNA: TGTGCCAGCAGCGCTTGGACAGGGCTAGCGGAGGACACCGGGGAGCTGTTTTTT. Protein: CASSAWTGLAEDTGELFF.

The rearrangement uses TRBV18 and TRBJ2-2; the D gene is possibly TRBD1 (5 bases). Deletions cut 3 bases from V and 1 base from J, with 6 bases between. Germline loops: CDR1 KGHSH, CDR2 LQKENI. The CDR3 is 14 residues long. DNA for the CDR3: TGTGCCAGCTCACCTGGACAGAACACCGGGGAGCTGTTTTTT. Its translation is CASSPGQNTGELFF. Drawing the rest from reference TRBV18 and TRBJ2-2, the complete variable domain is NAGVMQNPRHLVRRRGQEARLRCSPMKGHSHVYWYRQLPEEGLKFMVYLQKENIIDESGMPKERFSAEFPKEGPSILRIQQVVRGDSAAYFCASSPGQNTGELFFGEGSRLTVL.

The rearrangement uses TRBV7-9 and TRBJ1-4; TRBD1 matches at 9 bases. V shed 8 bases, J shed 2 bases, and the junction held 6 bases outside the gene matches. The V gene's germline CDR1 is SEHNR and CDR2 FQNEAQ (reference sequence). This CDR3 has 15 residues. The CDR3 loop reads CASPKTGGTNEKLFF. CDR3 nucleotide sequence: TGTGCCAGCCCGAAGACAGGGGGTACTAATGAAAAACTGTTTTTT.

This clone was observed once. The rearrangement joins TRBV18 to TRBJ1-1, with a weak D call TRBD1 (6 bases). Per germline, CDR1 KGHSH and CDR2 LQKENI. V shed 5 bases and J shed 3 bases, with 19 bases lying between them. The CDR3 extends over 16 amino acids. CDR3 residues: CASSAGGVQGYTEAFF. In nucleotides, the CDR3 is TGTGCCAGCTCAGCTGGAGGGGTACAGGGTTACACTGAAGCTTTCTTT.

V usage is TRBV6-6 and J usage is TRBJ2-5, with D perhaps given as TRBD1 or TRBD2 (6 bases each). CDR3 length: 16 amino acids. The germline CDR1 and CDR2 sequences are MNHNY and SVGAGI (reference sequence). V shed 2 bases and J shed 2 bases, with 15 bases lying between them. The CDR3 bases are TGTGCCAGCAGTTACGGGGGGCGCGGAAGGCAAGAGACCCAGTACTTC. Translation gives CASSYGGRGRQETQYF.

This clone was detected only once. The V and J genes are TRBV6-1 and TRBJ2-6; D is undetermined. V was cut by 2 bases and J by 0 bases, with 5 bases left in between. CDR3 size: 15 residues. CDR1 is MNHNS and CDR2 is SASEGT in the germline V gene. CDR3 loop: CASSERHSGANVLTF. The CDR3 region has the DNA TGTGCCAGCAGTGAACGGCACTCTGGGGCCAACGTCCTGACTTTC.

The CDR3 region has the DNA TGTGCCACCAGCAGAGATCTTCGGACTAGTACCTACAATGAGCAGTTCTTC. Translation gives CATSRDLRTSTYNEQFF. The V gene is TRBV15, the J gene TRBJ2-1; 7 bases fit TRBD2. CDR3 length: 17 residues. The V gene's germline CDR1 is LNHNV and CDR2 YYDKDF (reference sequence). V trimming: 0 bases; J trimming: 2 bases; junction bases outside the gene matches: 7.

A single count supports this clone. V usage is TRBV30 and J usage is TRBJ1-1; weak D call: TRBD1 (6 bases). CDR1 GTSNPN and CDR2 SVGIG come from the germline V gene (reference sequence). Trimming shortened V by 8 bases and J by 0 bases, and 13 bases separated the two germline ends. The length of the CDR3 is 13 residues. CDR3 in DNA: TGTGCCCAACGGAGGGGGTTGAACACTGAAGCTTTCTTT. Amino acid sequence: CAQRRGLNTEAFF.

J is TRBJ2-4 and V is TRBV5-4; D is uncertain. The V end was cut by 1 base, the J end by 0 bases, with 17 bases between. Per germline, CDR1 SGHNT and CDR2 YYREEE (reference sequence). The CDR3 covers 18 residues. The DNA of the CDR3 is TGTGCCAGCAGCTTGAAAAGGTCAGAGGCCATAGCCAAAAACATTCAGTACTTC. Its protein product is CASSLKRSEAIAKNIQYF.

The rearrangement uses TRBV9 and TRBJ1-2; 7 bases map to TRBD1. The CDR3 sequence is 16 residues long. V was clipped by 6 bases and J by 2 bases; unmatched bases: 13. Germline values: CDR1 SGDLS, CDR2 YYNGEE. CDR3 DNA: TGTGCCAGCACTCGACAGGGAGATTGGAAAAACTATGGCTACACCTTC. The encoded protein is CASTRQGDWKNYGYTF.

This rearrangement joins TRBV4-1 to TRBJ2-1, with D uncertain. The ends were cut back, 0 bases at V and 10 bases at J, with 25 bases in the middle. CDR1 and CDR2 (germline): MGHRA, YSYEKL. CDR3 size: 18 residues. The CDR3 spells CASSQETAITRGVGEQFF. For the CDR3, the DNA is TGCGCCAGCAGCCAAGAAACGGCGATAACCCGCGGCGTTGGAGAGCAGTTCTTC.

This sequence joins TRBV30 and TRBJ2-1, with TRBD1 matching 7 bases. V trimming: 2 bases; J trimming: 0 bases; junction bases outside the gene matches: 4. CDR1 GTSNPN and CDR2 SVGIG come from the germline V gene (reference sequence). The CDR3 is made up of 15 amino acids. The CDR3 sequence: CAWSPGQSSYNEQFF. The CDR3 DNA follows: TGTGCCTGGAGTCCGGGACAGAGCTCCTACAATGAGCAGTTCTTC.

This chain joins TRBV10-3 and TRBJ2-1; unclear D gene. In germline, CDR1 is ENHRY, CDR2 SYGVKD. Trimming took 0 bases from V and 10 from J, leaving 7 bases between them. The CDR3 extends over 12 amino acids. The CDR3 DNA reads TGTGCCATCAGTGAGTCGGAGAAAGAGCAGTTCTTC. This sequence encodes CAISESEKEQFF.

This clone was picked up one time. The chain uses TRBV19 and TRBJ1-3, with no clear D. V shed 5 bases and J shed 0 bases, with 11 bases lying between them. The germline gives CDR1 LNHDA, CDR2 SQIVND (reference sequence). The CDR3 is 15 residues long. CDR3 in amino acids: CASSLAPGSGNTIYF. The CDR3 DNA reads TGTGCCAGTAGTCTCGCGCCGGGCTCTGGAAACACCATATATTTT.

The CDR3: CASRFDDTGTEAFF. In nucleotides, the CDR3 is TGTGCCAGCAGGTTCGATGACACAGGGACTGAAGCTTTCTTT. The chain couples TRBV6-6 to TRBJ1-1; D may be TRBD1 (6 bases). The V end was cut by 6 bases, the J end by 5 bases, with 16 bases between. This CDR3 region has 14 residues. Germline values: CDR1 MNHNY, CDR2 SVGAGI (reference sequence).

This chain uses TRBV5-6 with TRBJ2-2; 9 bases map to TRBD2. The germline V gene has CDR1 SGHDT and CDR2 YYEEEE. The trim removed 2 bases at V and 5 bases at J, leaving 4 bases unmatched. The CDR3 runs to 15 residues. The CDR3 loop reads CASSLSGRRTGELFF. DNA of the CDR3: TGTGCCAGCAGCTTAAGCGGGAGGAGGACCGGGGAGCTGTTTTTT.

The rearrangement links TRBV11-2 to TRBJ1-1, with 8 positions matching TRBD1. With V trimmed by 4 bases and J by 4 bases, 2 bases remained unmatched. The CDR3 length is 13 residues. Germline CDR1 and CDR2: SGHAT and FQNNGV. For the CDR3, the DNA is TGTGCCAGCAGCTCAGACAGGGGCACTGAAGCTTTCTTT. It codes for CASSSDRGTEAFF.